The clone carrying this T cell receptor (beta chain) was found many times. Its target is not known. This sample is part of a study of identical twins. Germline V CDR1 and CDR2: MDHEN, SYDVKM. The CDR3 has 15 residues. V was clipped by 6 bases and J by 2 bases, with 16 bases between them. General study findings and limits: Cord blood's abundant beta clonotypes had fewer insertions, unlike memory repertoires. Zero-insertion analyses could be partly confounded by invariant MAIT and iNKT cells.

TCRdb redid the calling of the 5' RACE reads with MiXCR, one entry per CDR3 protein. The sample has around 290,000 distinct CDR3 sequences, over 8.5% seen once. The sample was also linked to a second study, of yellow fever vaccine responses in identical twins.

V is TRBV28 and J is TRBJ2-5; the D is unclear. This TCR derives from a woman aged 18-29 years in good health. Input material: CD8+ T cells sorted from blood. CDR3 bases: TGTGCCAGCAGCCAAGGAAGTCAGATACAAGAGACCCAGTACTTC. Its translation: CASSQGSQIQETQYF.